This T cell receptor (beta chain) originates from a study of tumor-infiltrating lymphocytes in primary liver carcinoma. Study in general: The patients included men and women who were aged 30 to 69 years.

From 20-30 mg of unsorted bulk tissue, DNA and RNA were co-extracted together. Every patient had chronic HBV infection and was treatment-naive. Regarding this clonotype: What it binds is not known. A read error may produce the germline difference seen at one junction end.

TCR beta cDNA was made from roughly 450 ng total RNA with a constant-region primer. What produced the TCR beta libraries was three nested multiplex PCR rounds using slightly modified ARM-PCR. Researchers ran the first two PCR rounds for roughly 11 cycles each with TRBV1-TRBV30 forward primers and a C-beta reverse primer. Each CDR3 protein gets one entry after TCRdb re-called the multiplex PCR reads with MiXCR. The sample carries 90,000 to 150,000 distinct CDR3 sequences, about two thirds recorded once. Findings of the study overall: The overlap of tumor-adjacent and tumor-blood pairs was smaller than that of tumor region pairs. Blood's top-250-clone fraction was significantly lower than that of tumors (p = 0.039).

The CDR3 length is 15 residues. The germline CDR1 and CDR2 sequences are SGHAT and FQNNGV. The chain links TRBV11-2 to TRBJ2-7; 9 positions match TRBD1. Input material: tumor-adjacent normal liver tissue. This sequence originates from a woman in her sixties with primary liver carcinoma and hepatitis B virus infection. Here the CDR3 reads CVSREPGQGAYEQYF. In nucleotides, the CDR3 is TGTGTCAGCAGAGAACCGGGACAGGGCGCATACGAGCAGTACTTC.